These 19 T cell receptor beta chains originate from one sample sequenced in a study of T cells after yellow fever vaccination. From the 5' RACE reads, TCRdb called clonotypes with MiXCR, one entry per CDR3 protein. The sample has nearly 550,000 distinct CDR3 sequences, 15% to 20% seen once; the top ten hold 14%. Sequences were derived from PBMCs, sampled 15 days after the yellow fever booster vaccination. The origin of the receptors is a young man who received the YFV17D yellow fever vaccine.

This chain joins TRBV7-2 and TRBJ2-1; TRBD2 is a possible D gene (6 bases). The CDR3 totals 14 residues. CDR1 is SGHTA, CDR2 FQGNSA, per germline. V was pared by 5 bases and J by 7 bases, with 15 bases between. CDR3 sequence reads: CASSPNFGGNEQFF. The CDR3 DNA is TGTGCCAGCAGCCCTAACTTTGGGGGGAATGAGCAGTTCTTC.

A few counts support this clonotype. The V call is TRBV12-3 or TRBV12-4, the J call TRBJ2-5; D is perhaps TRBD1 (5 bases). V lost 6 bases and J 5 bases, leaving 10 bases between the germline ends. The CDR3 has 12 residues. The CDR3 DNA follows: TGTGCCAGCAGCGACTCAGGGGAGACCCAGTACTTC. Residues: CASSDSGETQYF.

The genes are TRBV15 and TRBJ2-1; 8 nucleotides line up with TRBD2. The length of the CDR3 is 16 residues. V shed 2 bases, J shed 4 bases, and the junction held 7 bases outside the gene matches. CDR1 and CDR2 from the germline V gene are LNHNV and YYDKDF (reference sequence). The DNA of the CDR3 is TGTGCCACCAGCAGAAGCGCAGCTAGCGGGTACAATGAGCAGTTCTTC. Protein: CATSRSAASGYNEQFF.

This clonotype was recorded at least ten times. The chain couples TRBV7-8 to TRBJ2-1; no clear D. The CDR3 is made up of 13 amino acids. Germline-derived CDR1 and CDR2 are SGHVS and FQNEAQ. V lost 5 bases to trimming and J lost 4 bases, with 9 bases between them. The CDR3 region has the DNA TGTGCCAGCAGCCCCTATGGGTACAATGAGCAGTTCTTC. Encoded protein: CASSPYGYNEQFF.

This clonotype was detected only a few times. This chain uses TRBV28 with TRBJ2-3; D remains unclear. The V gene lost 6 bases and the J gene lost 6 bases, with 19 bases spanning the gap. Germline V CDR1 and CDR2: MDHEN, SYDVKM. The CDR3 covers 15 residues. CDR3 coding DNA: TGTGCCAGCAGCACTCAAAGGACGTTCCAGGATACGCAGTATTTT. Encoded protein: CASSTQRTFQDTQYF.

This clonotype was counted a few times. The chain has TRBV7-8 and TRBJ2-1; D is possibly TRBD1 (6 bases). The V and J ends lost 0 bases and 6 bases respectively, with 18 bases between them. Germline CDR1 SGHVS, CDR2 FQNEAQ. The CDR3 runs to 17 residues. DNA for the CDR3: TGTGCCAGCAGCTTAGCGGTGGACAGCCTAATTCCCAATGAGCAGTTCTTC. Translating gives CASSLAVDSLIPNEQFF.

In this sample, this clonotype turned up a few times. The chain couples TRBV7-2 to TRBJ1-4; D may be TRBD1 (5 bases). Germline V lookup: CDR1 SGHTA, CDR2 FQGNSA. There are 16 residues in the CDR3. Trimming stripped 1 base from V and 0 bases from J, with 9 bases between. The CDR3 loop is CASSLGGTATNEKLFF. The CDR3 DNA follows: TGTGCCAGCAGCTTAGGTGGGACGGCAACTAATGAAAAACTGTTTTTT.

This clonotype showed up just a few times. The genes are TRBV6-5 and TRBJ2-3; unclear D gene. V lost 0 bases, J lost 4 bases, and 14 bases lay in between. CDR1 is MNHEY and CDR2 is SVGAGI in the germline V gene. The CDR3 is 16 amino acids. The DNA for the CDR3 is TGTGCCAGCAGTTACTCCCCCGGCGGAGCCGCAGATACGCAGTATTTT. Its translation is CASSYSPGGAADTQYF.

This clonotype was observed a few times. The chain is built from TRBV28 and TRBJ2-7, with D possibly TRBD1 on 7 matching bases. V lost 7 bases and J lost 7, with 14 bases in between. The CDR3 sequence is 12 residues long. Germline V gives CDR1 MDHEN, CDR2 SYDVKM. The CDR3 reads CASTDRAGEQYF. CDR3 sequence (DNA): TGTGCCAGCACAGACAGGGCGGGGGAGCAGTACTTC.

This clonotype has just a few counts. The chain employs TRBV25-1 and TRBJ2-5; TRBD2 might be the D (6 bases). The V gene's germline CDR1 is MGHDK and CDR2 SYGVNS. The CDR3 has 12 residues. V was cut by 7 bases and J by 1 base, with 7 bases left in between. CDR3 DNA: TGTGCCAGCAAAGCGGGCCAAGAGACCCAGTACTTC. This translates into CASKAGQETQYF.

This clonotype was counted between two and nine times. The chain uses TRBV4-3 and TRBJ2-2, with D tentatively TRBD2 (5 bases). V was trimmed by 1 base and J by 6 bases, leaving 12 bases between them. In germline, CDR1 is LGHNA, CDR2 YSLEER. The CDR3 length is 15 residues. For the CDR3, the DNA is TGCGCCAGCAGCCAAGGGTACGGGATTCCCGGGGAGCTGTTTTTT. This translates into CASSQGYGIPGELFF.

CDR3 DNA sequence: TGTGCCAGCAGCTTACTCCCGAGCTCCTACGAGCAGTACTTC. This sequence encodes CASSLLPSSYEQYF. The V and J genes are TRBV7-2 and TRBJ2-7; D uncertain. Germline V gene lookup returns CDR1 SGHTA and CDR2 FQGNSA. V was shortened by 2 bases and J by 0 bases, with 8 bases between the two germline ends. The CDR3 is made up of 14 amino acids.

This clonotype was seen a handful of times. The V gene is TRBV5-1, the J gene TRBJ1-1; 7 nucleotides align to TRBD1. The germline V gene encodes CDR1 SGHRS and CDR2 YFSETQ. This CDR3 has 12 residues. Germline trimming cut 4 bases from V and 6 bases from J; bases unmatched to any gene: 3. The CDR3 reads CASSGGTAEAFF. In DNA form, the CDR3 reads TGCGCCAGCAGCGGCGGGACAGCTGAAGCTTTCTTT.

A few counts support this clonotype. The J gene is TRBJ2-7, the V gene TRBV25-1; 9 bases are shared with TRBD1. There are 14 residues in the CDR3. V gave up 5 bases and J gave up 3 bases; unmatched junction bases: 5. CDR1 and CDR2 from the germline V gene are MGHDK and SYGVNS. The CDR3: CASSKGQGGYEQYF. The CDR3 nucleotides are TGTGCCAGCAGTAAGGGACAGGGTGGCTACGAGCAGTACTTC.

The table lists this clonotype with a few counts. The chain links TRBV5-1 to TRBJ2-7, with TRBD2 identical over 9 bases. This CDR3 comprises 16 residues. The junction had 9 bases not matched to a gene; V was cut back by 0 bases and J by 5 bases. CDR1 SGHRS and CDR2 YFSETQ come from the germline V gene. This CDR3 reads CASSLGSGRMGNEQYF. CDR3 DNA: TGCGCCAGCAGCTTGGGTAGCGGGAGAATGGGCAACGAGCAGTACTTC. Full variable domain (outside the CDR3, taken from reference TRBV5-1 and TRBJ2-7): KAGVTQTPRYLIKTRGQQVTLSCSPISGHRSVSWYQQTPGQGLQFLFEYFSETQRNKGNFPGRFSGRQFSNSRSEMNVSTLELGDSALYLCASSLGSGRMGNEQYFGPGTRLTVT.

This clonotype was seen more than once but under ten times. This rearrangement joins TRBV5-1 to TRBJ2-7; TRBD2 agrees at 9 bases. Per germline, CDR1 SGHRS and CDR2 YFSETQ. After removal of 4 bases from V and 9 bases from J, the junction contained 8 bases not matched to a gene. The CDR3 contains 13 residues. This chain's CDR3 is CASSAPGLAVQYF. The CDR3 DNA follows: TGCGCCAGCAGCGCGCCGGGACTAGCAGTGCAGTACTTC.

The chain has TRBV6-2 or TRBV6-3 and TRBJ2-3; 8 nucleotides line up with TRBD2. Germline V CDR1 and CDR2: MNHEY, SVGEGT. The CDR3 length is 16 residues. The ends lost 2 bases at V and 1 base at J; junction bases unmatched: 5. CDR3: CASSYHSGMGTDTQYF. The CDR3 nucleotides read TGTGCCAGCAGTTACCATAGCGGGATGGGCACAGATACGCAGTATTTT.

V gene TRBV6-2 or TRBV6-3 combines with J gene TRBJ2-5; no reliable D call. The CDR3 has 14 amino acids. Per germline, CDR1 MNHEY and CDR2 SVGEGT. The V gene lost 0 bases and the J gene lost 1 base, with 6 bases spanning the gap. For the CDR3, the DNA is TGTGCCAGCAGTTACTCGCGGTTCCAAGAGACCCAGTACTTC. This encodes CASSYSRFQETQYF.

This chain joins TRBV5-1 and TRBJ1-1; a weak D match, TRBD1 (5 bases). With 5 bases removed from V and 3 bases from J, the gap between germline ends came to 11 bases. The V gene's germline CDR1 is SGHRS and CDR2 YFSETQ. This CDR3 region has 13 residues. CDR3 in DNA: TGCGCCAGCAGTGGGGGAGGGGACACTGAAGCTTTCTTT. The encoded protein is CASSGGGDTEAFF.